This T cell receptor beta chain was found in a study of T cell clusters in autoimmune cytopenias. This clonotype shows up as medium-sized by frequency. What it recognizes is unknown. TRB rearrangements were amplified by touch-down multiplex PCR with mixed TRB-A/B primers. Following a re-call of the multiplex PCR reads, TCRdb has one entry per CDR3 protein and lacks DNA. Reported are around 7,900 distinct CDR3 sequences; the ten largest clones contain 28%. Findings and limits, study-wide: Primary autoimmune cytopenia patients seemingly lacked the physiological T cell clusters found in healthy donors. Active autoimmune hepatitis patients had about 3-fold fewer exclusive TRB clusters than healthy donors. The T cell clusters came from computational analysis alone and lack functional validation. TRB repertoire shifts in secondary cytopenia and chronic lymphocytic leukemia mostly reflected lymphoma, not autoimmunity.

About 37,500 genome equivalents of blood DNA were amplified for TRB. Per the germline V gene, CDR1 is SQVTM and CDR2 is ANQGSEA. The CDR3 loop spans 11 amino acids. The sample taken for sequencing was peripheral blood. The V call is TRBV29-1, the J call TRBJ1-2. The TCR originated in a human donor with an autoimmune cytopenia or autoimmune hepatitis (not recorded which). CDR3 protein: CSAEGGGGYTF. The full variable domain, with the rest looked up from reference TRBV29-1 and TRBJ1-2, is SAVISQKPSRDICQRGTSLTIQCQVDSQVTMMFWYRQQPGQSLTLIATANQGSEATYESGFVIDKFPISRPNLTFSTLTVSNMSPEDSSIYLCSAEGGGGYTFGSGTRLTVV.